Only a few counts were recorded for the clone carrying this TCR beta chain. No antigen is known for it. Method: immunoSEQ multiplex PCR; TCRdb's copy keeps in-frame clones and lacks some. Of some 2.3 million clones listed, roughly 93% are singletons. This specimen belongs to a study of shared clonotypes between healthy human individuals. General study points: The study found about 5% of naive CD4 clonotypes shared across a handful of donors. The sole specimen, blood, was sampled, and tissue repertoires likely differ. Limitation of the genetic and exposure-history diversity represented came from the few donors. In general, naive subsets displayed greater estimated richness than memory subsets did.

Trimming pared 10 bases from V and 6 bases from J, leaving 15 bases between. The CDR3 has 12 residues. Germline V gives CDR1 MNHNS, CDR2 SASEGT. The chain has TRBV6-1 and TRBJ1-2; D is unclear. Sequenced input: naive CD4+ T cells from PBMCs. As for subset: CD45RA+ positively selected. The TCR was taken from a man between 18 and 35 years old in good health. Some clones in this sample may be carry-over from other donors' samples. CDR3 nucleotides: TGTGCCACCTCTATCCACCGAGATGGCTACACCTTC. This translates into CATSIHRDGYTF.